This T cell receptor (beta chain) originates from a study of T-cell reconstitution after alpha-beta-depleted transplantation in children. V dropped 4 bases and J dropped 3; count of bases not matched to a gene: 3. The length of the CDR3 is 13 residues. Germline-derived CDR1 and CDR2 are SGHRS and YFSETQ. Unique molecular identifiers were incorporated during preparation of the TCRbeta library. TCRdb re-called the PCR reads through MiXCR, storing one row per CDR3 protein. The table has some 550,000 distinct CDR3 sequences, around 19% seen once. The sequenced sample was PBMCs from the stem cell graft donor, obtained from the stem cell graft. V usage is TRBV5-1 and J usage is TRBJ2-7, with 8 positions matching TRBD1. This TCR was sampled from a human donor who donated a stem cell graft to a child with acute lymphoblastic leukemia. The CDR3 protein is CASSAGQVYEQYF. The DNA of the CDR3 is TGCGCCAGCAGCGCGGGACAGGTCTACGAGCAGTACTTC.